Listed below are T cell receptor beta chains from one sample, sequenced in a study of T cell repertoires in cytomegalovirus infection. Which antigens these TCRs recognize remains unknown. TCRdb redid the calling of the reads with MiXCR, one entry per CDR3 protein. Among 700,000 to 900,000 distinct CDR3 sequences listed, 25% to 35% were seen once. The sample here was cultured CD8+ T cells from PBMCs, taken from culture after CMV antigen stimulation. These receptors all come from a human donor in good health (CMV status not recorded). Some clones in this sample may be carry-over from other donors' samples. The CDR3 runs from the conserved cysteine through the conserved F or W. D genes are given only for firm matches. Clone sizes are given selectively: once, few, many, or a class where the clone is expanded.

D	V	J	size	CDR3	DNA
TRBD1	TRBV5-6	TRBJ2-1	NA	CASSLDTGDYNEQFF	TGTGCCAGCAGCTTGGATACAGGGGATTACAATGAGCAGTTCTTC
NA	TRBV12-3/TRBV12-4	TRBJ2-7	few	CASSFTGTEQYF	TGTGCCAGCAGTTTTACAGGGACCGAGCAGTACTTC
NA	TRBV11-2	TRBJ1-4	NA	CASSLQRRSNEKLFF	TGTGCCAGCAGCTTACAGCGCAGAAGTAATGAAAAACTGTTTTTT
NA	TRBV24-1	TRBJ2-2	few	CATSDTSPGELFF	TGTGCCACCAGTGATACTAGCCCCGGGGAGCTGTTTTTT
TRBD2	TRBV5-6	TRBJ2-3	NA	CASSLGLAGFTDTQYF	TGTGCCAGCAGCTTGGGACTAGCGGGGTTCACAGATACGCAGTATTTT
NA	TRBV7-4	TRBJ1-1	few	CASSFPGALNTEAFF	TGTGCCAGCAGCTTCCCAGGGGCCTTAAACACTGAAGCTTTCTTT
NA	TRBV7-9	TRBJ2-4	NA	CASSLAQGQNIQYF	TGTGCCAGCAGCTTAGCACAGGGCCAAAACATTCAGTACTTC
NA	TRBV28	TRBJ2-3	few	CASSLAPREVTDTQYF	TGTGCCAGCAGTTTAGCGCCGAGGGAGGTCACAGATACGCAGTATTTT
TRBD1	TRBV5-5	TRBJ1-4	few	CASSSLQGETNEKLFF	TGTGCCAGCAGCTCCCTACAGGGGGAGACTAATGAAAAACTGTTTTTT
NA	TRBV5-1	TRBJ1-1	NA	CASSLDWGEVEAFF	TGCGCCAGCAGCTTAGACTGGGGTGAGGTTGAAGCTTTCTTT
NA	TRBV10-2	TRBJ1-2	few	CASTTFDYYGYTF	TGCGCCAGCACTACCTTTGATTACTATGGCTACACCTTC
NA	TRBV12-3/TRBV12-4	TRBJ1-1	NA	CASSFGAQNTEAFF	TGTGCCAGCAGTTTCGGGGCTCAGAATACTGAAGCTTTCTTT
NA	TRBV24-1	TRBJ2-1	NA	CATSTGINEQFF	TGTGCCACCTCTACGGGTATCAATGAGCAGTTCTTC
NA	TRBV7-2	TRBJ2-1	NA	CASSLSLFGFEQFF	TGTGCCAGCAGCTTGAGCTTGTTCGGATTTGAGCAGTTCTTC
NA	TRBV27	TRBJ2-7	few	CASSLSSVYEQYF	TGTGCCAGCAGTTTATCTTCGGTTTATGAGCAGTACTTC
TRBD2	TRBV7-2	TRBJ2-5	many	CASSLDPLHPASGGGGETQYF	TGTGCCAGCAGCTTAGACCCCCTCCACCCCGCTAGCGGGGGAGGAGGTGAGACCCAGTACTTC
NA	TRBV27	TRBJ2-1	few	CASSLGVWDEQFF	TGTGCCAGCAGTTTAGGGGTATGGGATGAGCAGTTCTTC
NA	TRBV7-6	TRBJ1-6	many	CASSLGTNSPLHF	TGTGCCAGCAGCTTAGGTACCAATTCACCCCTCCACTTT
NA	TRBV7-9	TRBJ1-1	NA	CASEGRMNTEAFF	TGTGCCAGCGAAGGTAGAATGAACACTGAAGCTTTCTTT
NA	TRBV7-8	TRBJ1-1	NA	CASSLVQMVNTEAFF	TGTGCCAGCAGCTTAGTACAAATGGTGAACACTGAAGCTTTCTTT
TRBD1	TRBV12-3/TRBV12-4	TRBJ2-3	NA	CASRTDRGGLSTQYF	TGTGCCAGCAGGACGGACAGGGGGGGCCTCAGTACGCAGTATTTT
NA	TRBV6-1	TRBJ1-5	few	CASSRGTFNQPQHF	TGTGCCAGCAGTAGGGGGACATTCAATCAGCCCCAGCATTTT
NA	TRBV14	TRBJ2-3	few	CASSHGQLPRDTQYF	TGTGCCAGCAGCCATGGGCAGCTCCCTCGAGATACGCAGTATTTT
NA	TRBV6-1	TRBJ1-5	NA	CASSELIGGGQPQHF	TGTGCCAGCAGTGAACTAATTGGGGGAGGTCAGCCCCAGCATTTT
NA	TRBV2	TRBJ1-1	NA	CASSDGLAGEKAFF	TGTGCCAGCAGTGACGGTCTGGCAGGGGAAAAAGCTTTCTTT
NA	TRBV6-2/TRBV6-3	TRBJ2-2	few	CASNSVGTGELFF	TGTGCCAGTAACAGTGTCGGAACCGGGGAGCTGTTTTTT
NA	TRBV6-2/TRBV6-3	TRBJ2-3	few	CASSREYDTQYF	TGTGCCAGCAGTCGGGAATATGACACGCAGTATTTT
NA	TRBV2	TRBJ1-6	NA	CASTEISSYNSPLHF	TGTGCCAGCACAGAGATAAGCTCCTATAATTCACCCCTCCACTTT